This T cell receptor beta chain derives from a study of blood T cells in healthy people across ages. Study-wide points: CMV status of donors was unknown, possibly confounding expanded clonotype changes.

For the second PCR, which ran for 7 to 11 cycles, a sample-barcoded 5' primer and a J-beta primer mix were used. Any given sample supplied a minimum of 3 million CDR3-containing paired-end reads. One entry per CDR3 protein results from TCRdb running MiXCR on the 5' RACE reads. The table lists over a million distinct CDR3 sequences, around 55% of them singletons, with 6.5% to 8.5% in the top ten. The individuals who served as donors were healthy Caucasians living in Russia, aged roughly 6 to 90. This clonotype was observed a few times. Antigen: not known. J gave up 8 bases and V 5 bases, and 17 bases lay outside the gene matches. Germline CDR1 reads SGHTA; CDR2 reads FQGNSA. CDR3 length equals 17 residues.

The sequence was obtained from a man between 18 and 35 years old in good health. The rearrangement links TRBV7-2 to TRBJ2-1; 8 bases agree with TRBD1. The sample comprised blood. CDR3 amino acids: CASSNRGSRQGSHEQFF. The CDR3 DNA reads as TGTGCCAGCAGCAATCGTGGATCCCGACAGGGGTCCCATGAGCAGTTCTTC.